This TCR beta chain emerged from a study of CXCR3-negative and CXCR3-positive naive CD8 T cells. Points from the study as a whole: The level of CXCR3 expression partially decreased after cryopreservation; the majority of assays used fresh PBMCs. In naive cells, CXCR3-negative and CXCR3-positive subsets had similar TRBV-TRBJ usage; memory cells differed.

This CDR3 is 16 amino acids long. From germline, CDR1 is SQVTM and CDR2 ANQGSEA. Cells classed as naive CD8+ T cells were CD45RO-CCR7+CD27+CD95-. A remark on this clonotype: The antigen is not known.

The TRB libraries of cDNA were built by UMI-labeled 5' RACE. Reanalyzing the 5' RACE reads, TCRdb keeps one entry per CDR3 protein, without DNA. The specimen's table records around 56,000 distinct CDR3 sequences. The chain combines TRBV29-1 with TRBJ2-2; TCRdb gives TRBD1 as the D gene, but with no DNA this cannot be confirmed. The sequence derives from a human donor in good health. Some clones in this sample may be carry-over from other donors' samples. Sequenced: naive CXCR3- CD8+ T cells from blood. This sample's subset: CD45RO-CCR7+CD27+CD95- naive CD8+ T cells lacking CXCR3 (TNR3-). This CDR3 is CSVEGGPGGNTGELFF.